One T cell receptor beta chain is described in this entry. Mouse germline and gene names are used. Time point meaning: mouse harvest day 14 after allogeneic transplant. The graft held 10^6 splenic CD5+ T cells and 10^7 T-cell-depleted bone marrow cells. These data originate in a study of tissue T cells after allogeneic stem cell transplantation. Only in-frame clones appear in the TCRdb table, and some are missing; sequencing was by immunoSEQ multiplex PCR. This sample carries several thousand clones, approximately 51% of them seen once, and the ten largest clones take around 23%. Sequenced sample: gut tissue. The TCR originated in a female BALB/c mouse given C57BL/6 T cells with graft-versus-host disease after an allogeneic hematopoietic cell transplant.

The part of the CDR3 DNA that was read is TGTGCCAGCAGGGACTGGGGGGGCGATGAACAGTAC. Protein product: CASRDWGGDEQY. The entire CDR3 protein reads CASRDWGGDEQYF. The chain uses TRBV15 and TRBJ2-7; 13 bases are a match to TRBD2. The read finishes 1 residue shy of the CDR3 end, and the germline J gene is used to complete it. CDR3 length equals 13 residues. J gave up 5 bases and V 6 bases, and 1 base lay outside the gene matches. The germline V gene encodes CDR1 SGHND and CDR2 FRSKSL. Based on the CDR3 plus reference TRBV15 and TRBJ2-7, the full variable domain is DAGVTQTPRHEVAEKGQTIILKCEPVSGHNDLFWYRQTKIQGLELLSYFRSKSLMEDGGAFKDRFKAEMLNSSFSTLKIQPTEPKDSAVYLCASRDWGGDEQYFGPGTRLTVL.